The T cell receptor beta chain under discussion was sequenced for a study of T cell changes during pregnancy in multiple sclerosis. Only in-frame clones appear in the TCRdb table, and some are missing; sequencing was by immunoSEQ multiplex PCR. The sample holds 100,000 or so clones; approximately 95% are singletons and the top ten take about 4.5%. CDR1 is SQVTM, CDR2 ANQGSEA, per germline. Trimming took 4 bases from V and 4 from J, leaving 8 bases between them. This CDR3 is 12 amino acids long. This receptor was taken from a female donor with multiple sclerosis, enrolled in a pregnancy study. This sequence joins TRBV29-1 and TRBJ1-5; D is possibly TRBD1 (5 bases). Sequencing was performed on peripheral blood, taken in the first trimester of pregnancy. The CDR3: CSVAQGNQPQHF. For the CDR3, the DNA is TGCAGCGTTGCGCAGGGAAATCAGCCCCAGCATTTT.